These 22 T cell receptor beta chains share one sample of origin, sequenced in a study of beta chain features in type 1 diabetes. As every portion of the isolated RNA was reverse transcribed, the sequencing read expressed TCRB transcripts. Clones were read by immunoSEQ multiplex PCR, and TCRdb kept only the in-frame ones, dropping some. Here the sample spans about 220,000 clones, 11% being singletons. The sequenced sample consisted of central memory CD4+ T cells from blood. These receptors were taken from a young man in good health.

This clone occurred a few times. Here the CDR3 reads CASSAMGTDISTDTQYF. The CDR3, as DNA: TGTGCCAGCAGCGCCATGGGGACTGATATAAGCACAGATACGCAGTATTTT. The chain links TRBV28 to TRBJ2-3; D might be TRBD2 (6 bases). Trimming took off 6 bases at V and 0 bases at J, with 19 bases between the two ends. Germline V gene sequence: CDR1 MDHEN, CDR2 SYDVKM. The CDR3 totals 17 residues.

This clone was detected only a few times. This chain connects TRBV7-8 to TRBJ2-3, with 8 nucleotides matching TRBD2. Germline trimming cut 5 bases from V and 1 base from J; bases unmatched to any gene: 8. CDR1 SGHVS and CDR2 FQNEAQ come from the germline V gene. The CDR3 extends over 16 amino acids. The CDR3, as DNA: TGTGCCAGCAGCCTCCGGGAGGGAATGCGCACAGATACGCAGTATTTT. It translates to CASSLREGMRTDTQYF. Full variable domain (outside the CDR3, taken from reference TRBV7-8 and TRBJ2-3): GAGVSQSPRYKVAKRGQDVALRCDPISGHVSLFWYQQALGQGPEFLTYFQNEAQLDKSGLPSDRFFAERPEGSVSTLKIQRTQQEDSAVYLCASSLREGMRTDTQYFGPGTRLTVL.

The table lists this clone with many counts. CDR3 sequence reads: CSVDSGWGMVDEQFF. In DNA form, the CDR3 reads TGCAGCGTTGATAGCGGGTGGGGGATGGTGGATGAGCAGTTCTTC. The chain carries TRBV29-1 and TRBJ2-1, with 7 bases aligning to TRBD2. Germline loops: CDR1 SQVTM, CDR2 ANQGSEA. V was clipped by 3 bases and J by 8 bases; unmatched bases: 13. This CDR3 comprises 15 residues.

The CDR3 loop reads CASSLYRGKDTQYF. In nucleotides, the CDR3 is TGTGCCAGCAGCTTGTACAGGGGGAAAGATACGCAGTATTTT. This chain connects TRBV5-4 to TRBJ2-3; 8 positions match TRBD1. This CDR3 contains 14 residues. Looked up from germline, CDR1 is SGHNT and CDR2 is YYREEE (reference sequence). The J segment lost 5 bases and the V segment lost 1 base, leaving 3 bases of the junction unmatched.

The DNA of the CDR3 is TGTGCCAGCAGTGACCCCCCCGGGGAGCTGTTTTTT. The encoded protein is CASSDPPGELFF. This rearrangement joins TRBV2 to TRBJ2-2; D unresolved. This CDR3 comprises 12 residues. The V end was cut by 3 bases, the J end by 6 bases, with 5 bases between. Germline V gene lookup returns CDR1 SNHLY and CDR2 FYNNEI.

The table lists this clone with many counts. The rearrangement links TRBV15 to TRBJ2-1, with 11 bases matching TRBD2. After removal of 3 bases from V and 8 bases from J, the junction contained 6 bases not matched to a gene. Germline V gene lookup returns CDR1 LNHNV and CDR2 YYDKDF (reference sequence). The CDR3 covers 15 residues. The CDR3 spells CATSREASGRYEQFF. The DNA for the CDR3 is TGTGCCACCAGCAGGGAGGCTAGCGGGAGGTATGAGCAGTTCTTC. Variable domain in full (rest from reference TRBV15 and TRBJ2-1): DAMVIQNPRYQVTQFGKPVTLSCSQTLNHNVMYWYQQKSSQAPKLLFHYYDKDFNNEADTPDNFQSRRPNTSFCFLDIRSPGLGDTAMYLCATSREASGRYEQFFGPGTRLTVL.

This clone was seen at least ten times. V is TRBV7-9 and J is TRBJ2-7; 9 bases map to TRBD2. This CDR3 region has 19 residues. V shed 5 bases and J 0 bases; nucleotides not matched to a gene: 17. Germline values: CDR1 SEHNR, CDR2 FQNEAQ (reference sequence). The DNA of the CDR3 is TGTGCCAGCAGCACCTGGGACCCCCTGAGGGGACTAGCCTCCTACGAGCAGTACTTC. This sequence encodes CASSTWDPLRGLASYEQYF.

This clone was counted many times. The chain is built from TRBV18 and TRBJ1-3, with a tentative D call TRBD1 (6 bases). The V and J ends lost 4 bases and 0 bases respectively, with 10 bases between them. The CDR3 loop spans 15 amino acids. The V gene's germline CDR1 is KGHSH and CDR2 LQKENI. The CDR3: CASSLEQGSGNTIYF. The CDR3 bases are TGTGCCAGCTCACTCGAACAGGGCTCTGGAAACACCATATATTTT.

Comments on this clone: A clone one base away is much larger, so this may be a read error. The V and J genes are TRBV4-1 and TRBJ1-4, with D perhaps matching TRBD1 (6 bases). V lost 6 bases to trimming and J lost 7 bases, with 12 bases between them. Germline-derived CDR1 and CDR2 are MGHRA and YSYEKL. This CDR3 is built from 13 residues. The chain's CDR3 is CASRNGQFEKLFF. CDR3 coding DNA: TGCGCCAGCAGAAATGGACAGTTTGAAAAACTGTTTTTT.

This clone was recorded many times. The gene calls are TRBV10-3 and TRBJ1-2; D gene unclear. The CDR3 sequence is 14 residues long. The V and J ends lost 2 bases and 4 bases respectively, with 11 bases between them. CDR1 is ENHRY, CDR2 SYGVKD, per germline. The CDR3, as DNA: TGTGCCATCAGTGAGCCATTGGGTCTCTATGGCTACACCTTC. Amino acids: CAISEPLGLYGYTF.

The chain links TRBV7-2 to TRBJ1-2; D unclear. The germline CDR1 and CDR2 sequences are SGHTA and FQGNSA. The CDR3 sequence is 11 residues long. Trimming shortened V by 5 bases and J by 8 bases, and 9 bases separated the two germline ends. CDR3 bases: TGTGCCAGCAGCCCACAGAGGGGCTACACCTTC. This encodes CASSPQRGYTF.

V is TRBV30 and J is TRBJ2-2; no firm D call. Germline lookup yields CDR1 GTSNPN and CDR2 SVGIG (reference sequence). Trimming took off 1 base at V and 5 bases at J, with 5 bases between the two ends. This CDR3 comprises 12 residues. The DNA of the CDR3 is TGTGCCTGGAGTGACAAAACCGGGGAGCTGTTTTTT. Protein: CAWSDKTGELFF.

This clone was found a few times. The chain recombines TRBV14 with TRBJ2-5; D may be TRBD1 or TRBD2 (5 bases each). The CDR3 sequence is 12 residues long. The germline V gene encodes CDR1 SGHDN and CDR2 FVKESK. Trimming removed 8 bases from V and 4 bases from J, with 11 bases in between. CDR3 amino acids: CASCKGRETQYF. CDR3 in DNA: TGTGCCAGCTGCAAGGGGAGAGAGACCCAGTACTTC.

This chain joins TRBV7-2 and TRBJ2-7; D perhaps matches TRBD2 (6 bases). The V end lost 0 bases, the J end lost 0 bases, and 12 bases lay between the germline ends. Germline V CDR1 and CDR2: SGHTA, FQGNSA. CDR3 length equals 16 residues. DNA of the CDR3: TGTGCCAGCAGCTTAGCAACGGGACTCCGCTCCTACGAGCAGTACTTC. Protein: CASSLATGLRSYEQYF.

This clone was counted only a few times. The chain joins TRBV7-2 to TRBJ2-1; 10 bases map to TRBD2. CDR1 SGHTA and CDR2 FQGNSA come from the germline V gene. The CDR3 is 17 amino acids. The trim removed 5 bases at V and 2 bases at J, leaving 9 bases unmatched. This chain's CDR3 is CASSQDFLAGAYNEQFF. The CDR3 DNA reads as TGTGCCAGCAGCCAAGACTTCCTAGCGGGGGCCTACAATGAGCAGTTCTTC. The full variable domain, rest sourced from reference TRBV7-2 and TRBJ2-1, is GAGVSQSPSNKVTEKGKDVELRCDPISGHTALYWYRQSLGQGLEFLIYFQGNSAPDKSGLPSDRFSAERTGGSVSTLTIQRTQQEDSAVYLCASSQDFLAGAYNEQFFGPGTRLTVL.

There are a few counts of this clone. V is TRBV18 and J is TRBJ1-1; 7 bases agree with TRBD1. V dropped 2 bases and J dropped 5; count of bases not matched to a gene: 2. The CDR3 is 13 residues long. The V gene's germline CDR1 is KGHSH and CDR2 LQKENI. CDR3 region: CASSPDRETEAFF. The CDR3 bases are TGTGCCAGCTCACCAGACAGGGAGACTGAAGCTTTCTTT. The full variable domain, rest sourced from reference TRBV18 and TRBJ1-1, is NAGVMQNPRHLVRRRGQEARLRCSPMKGHSHVYWYRQLPEEGLKFMVYLQKENIIDESGMPKERFSAEFPKEGPSILRIQQVVRGDSAAYFCASSPDRETEAFFGQGTRLTVV.

In its sample, this clone was seen a few times. The chain has TRBV29-1 and TRBJ1-2; a possible D gene is TRBD1 (6 bases). The ends were cut back, 0 bases at V and 0 bases at J, with 14 bases in the middle. Germline CDR1 reads SQVTM; CDR2 reads ANQGSEA. The CDR3 runs to 16 residues. The CDR3 protein is CSVEEPRGGPNYGYTF. The CDR3 nucleotides read TGCAGCGTTGAAGAGCCCAGGGGAGGGCCTAACTATGGCTACACCTTC.

This chain connects TRBV6-1 to TRBJ1-5; no firm D call. The CDR3 has 15 amino acids. Germline V gene data show CDR1 as MNHNS and CDR2 as SASEGT. V was shortened by 4 bases and J by 0 bases, with 10 bases between the two germline ends. CDR3: CASSARINSNQPQHF. The CDR3, as DNA: TGTGCCAGCAGTGCCAGGATTAATAGCAATCAGCCCCAGCATTTT.

This clone has a handful of counts. This chain links TRBV2 with TRBJ2-4, with TRBD2 matching over 8 bases. Germline CDR1 and CDR2: SNHLY and FYNNEI. There are 13 residues in the CDR3. The junction had 1 base not matched to a gene; V was cut back by 9 bases and J by 0 bases. This chain's CDR3 is CASSGTAKNIQYF. As DNA, the CDR3 is TGTGCCAGTAGCGGGACAGCCAAAAACATTCAGTACTTC.

V gene TRBV10-1 combines with J gene TRBJ2-5, with D uncertain. The length of the CDR3 is 13 residues. In germline, CDR1 is WNHNN, CDR2 SYGVQD (reference sequence). The V end was cut by 5 bases, the J end by 1 base, with 8 bases between. The CDR3 loop is CASSLSGQETQYF. The CDR3 bases are TGCGCCAGCAGTTTATCCGGCCAAGAGACCCAGTACTTC.

V is TRBV9 and J is TRBJ2-7, with unresolved D. V dropped 2 bases and J dropped 3 bases, with 12 bases sitting between them. The germline CDR1 and CDR2 sequences are SGDLS and YYNGEE. The CDR3 is 14 residues long. The CDR3 is CASSVGISDYEQYF. CDR3 in DNA: TGTGCCAGCAGCGTTGGTATCTCCGACTACGAGCAGTACTTC.

On this clone itself: This CDR3 is also generated by other DNA sequences in the sample. V is TRBV7-3 and J is TRBJ1-1, with D uncertain. Germline CDR1 is SGHTA and CDR2 is FQGTGA. Deletions cut 5 bases from V and 1 base from J, with 8 bases between. This CDR3 spans 13 amino acids. CDR3 nucleotides: TGTGCCAGCAGCCTTACACCGAACACTGAAGCTTTCTTT. Protein product: CASSLTPNTEAFF.